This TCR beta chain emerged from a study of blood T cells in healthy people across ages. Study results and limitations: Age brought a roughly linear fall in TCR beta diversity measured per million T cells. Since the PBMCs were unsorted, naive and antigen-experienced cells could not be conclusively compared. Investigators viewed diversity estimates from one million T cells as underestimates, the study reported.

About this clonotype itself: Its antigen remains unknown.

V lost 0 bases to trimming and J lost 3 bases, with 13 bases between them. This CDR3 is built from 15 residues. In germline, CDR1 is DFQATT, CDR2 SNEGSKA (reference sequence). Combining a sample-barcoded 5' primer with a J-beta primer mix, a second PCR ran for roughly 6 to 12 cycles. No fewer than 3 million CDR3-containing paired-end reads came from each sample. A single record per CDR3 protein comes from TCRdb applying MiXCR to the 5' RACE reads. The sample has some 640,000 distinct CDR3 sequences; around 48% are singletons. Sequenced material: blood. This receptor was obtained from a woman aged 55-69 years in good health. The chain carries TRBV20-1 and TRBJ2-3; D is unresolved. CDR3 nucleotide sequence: TGCAGTGCTAGAGACTCCGATATAGGGACAGATACGCAGTATTTT. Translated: CSARDSDIGTDTQYF.